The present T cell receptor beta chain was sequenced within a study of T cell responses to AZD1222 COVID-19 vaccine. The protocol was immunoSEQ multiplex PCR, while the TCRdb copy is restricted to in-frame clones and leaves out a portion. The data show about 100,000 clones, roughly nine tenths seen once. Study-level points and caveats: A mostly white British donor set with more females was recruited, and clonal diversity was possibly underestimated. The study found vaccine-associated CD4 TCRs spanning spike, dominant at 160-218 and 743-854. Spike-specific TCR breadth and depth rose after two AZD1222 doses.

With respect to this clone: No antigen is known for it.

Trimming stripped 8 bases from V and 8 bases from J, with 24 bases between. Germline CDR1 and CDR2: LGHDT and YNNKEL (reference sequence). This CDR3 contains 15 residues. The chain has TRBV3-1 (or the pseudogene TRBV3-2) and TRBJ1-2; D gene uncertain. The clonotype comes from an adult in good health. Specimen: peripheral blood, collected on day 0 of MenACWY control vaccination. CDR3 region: CASSYLDPPDWGYTF. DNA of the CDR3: TGTGCCAGCTCATACCTGGACCCTCCCGACTGGGGCTACACCTTC.